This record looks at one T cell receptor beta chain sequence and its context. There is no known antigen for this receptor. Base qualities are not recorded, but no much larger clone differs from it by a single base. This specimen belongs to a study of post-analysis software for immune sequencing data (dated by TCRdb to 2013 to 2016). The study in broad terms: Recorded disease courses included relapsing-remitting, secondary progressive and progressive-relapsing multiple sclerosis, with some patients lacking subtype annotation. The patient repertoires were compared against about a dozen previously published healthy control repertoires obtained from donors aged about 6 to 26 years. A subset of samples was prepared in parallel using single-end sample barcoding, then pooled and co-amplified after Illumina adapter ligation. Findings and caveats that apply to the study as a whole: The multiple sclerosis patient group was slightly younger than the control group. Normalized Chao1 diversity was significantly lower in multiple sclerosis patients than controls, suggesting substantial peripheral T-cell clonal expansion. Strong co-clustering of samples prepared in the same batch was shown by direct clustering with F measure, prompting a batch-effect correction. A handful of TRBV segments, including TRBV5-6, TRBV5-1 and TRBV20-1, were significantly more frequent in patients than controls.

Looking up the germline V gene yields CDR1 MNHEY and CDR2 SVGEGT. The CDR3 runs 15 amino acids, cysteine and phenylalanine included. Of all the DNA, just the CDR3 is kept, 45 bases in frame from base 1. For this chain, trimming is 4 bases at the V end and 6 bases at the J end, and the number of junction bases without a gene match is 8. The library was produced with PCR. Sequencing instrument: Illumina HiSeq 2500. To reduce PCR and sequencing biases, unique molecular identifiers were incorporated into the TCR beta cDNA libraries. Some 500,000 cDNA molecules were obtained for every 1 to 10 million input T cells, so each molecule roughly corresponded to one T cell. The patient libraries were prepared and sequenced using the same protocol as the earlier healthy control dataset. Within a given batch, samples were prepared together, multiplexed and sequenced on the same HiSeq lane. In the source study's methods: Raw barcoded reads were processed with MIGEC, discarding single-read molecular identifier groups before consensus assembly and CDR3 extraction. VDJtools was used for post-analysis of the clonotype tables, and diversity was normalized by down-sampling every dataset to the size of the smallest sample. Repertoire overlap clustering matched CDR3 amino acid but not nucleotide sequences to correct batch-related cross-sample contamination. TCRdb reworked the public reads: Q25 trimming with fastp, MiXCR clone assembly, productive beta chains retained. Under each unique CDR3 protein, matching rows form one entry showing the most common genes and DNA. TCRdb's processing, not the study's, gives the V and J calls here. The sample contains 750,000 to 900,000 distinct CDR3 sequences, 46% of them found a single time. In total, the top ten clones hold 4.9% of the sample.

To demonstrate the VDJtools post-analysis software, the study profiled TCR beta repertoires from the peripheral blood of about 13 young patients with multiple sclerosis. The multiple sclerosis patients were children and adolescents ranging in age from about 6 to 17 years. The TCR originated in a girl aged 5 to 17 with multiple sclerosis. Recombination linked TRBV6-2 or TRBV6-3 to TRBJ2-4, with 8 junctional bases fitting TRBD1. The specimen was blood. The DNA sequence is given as TGTGCCAGCAGTTCAATCCAGGGGGCGATAAACATTCAGTACTTC. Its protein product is CASSSIQGAINIQYF.